Reported below is one T cell receptor (beta chain). The antigen remains undetermined. The sample comes from a study of siplizumab effects on memory and regulatory T cells. Study results and caveats: Naive or memory phenotype assignment was not possible for roughly 80-97% of proliferating CD4+ or CD8+ clones. Naive T cell populations appeared to exhibit greater diversity than memory cells and appeared to be major alloresponse contributors. The drug siplizumab significantly decreased the alloreactive sequences that could be traced to unstimulated CD4+ memory cells. The alloreactive clones that mapped to unstimulated subsets made up only a minor fraction.

TCRdb keeps only in-frame clones here, not all; method: immunoSEQ multiplex PCR. The sample records tens of thousands of clones, less than 85% being singletons. The sequenced sample was memory CD4+ T cells sorted from blood. This TCR was sampled from a human donor in good health.

CDR3 sequence: CASSHPGQGAVEQFF. Here the CDR3 DNA reads TGTGCCAGCAGCCACCCCGGACAGGGGGCGGTTGAGCAGTTCTTC. J is TRBJ2-1 and V is TRBV7-9; 11 bases match TRBD1. Germline V gene sequence: CDR1 SEHNR, CDR2 FQNEAQ (reference sequence). V trimming: 5 bases; J trimming: 9 bases; junction bases outside the gene matches: 9. The CDR3 sequence is 15 residues long.